This T cell receptor (beta chain) was recovered during a study of blood T cell repertoires in COVID-19. Whole-study context: Sites in the United States, Italy and Spain provided acute and convalescent COVID-19 samples. T cells, B-cell-depleted T cells, or PBMCs provided the cDNA or gDNA that served as material.

Germline V gives CDR1 LNHDA, CDR2 SQIVND (reference sequence). CDR3 length equals 12 residues. The ends were cut back, 10 bases at V and 7 bases at J, with 13 bases in the middle. How the authors handled the data: It was from reference gene primer amplification that nucleated cell counts were estimated. Produced via immunoSEQ multiplex PCR; TCRdb's table is partial and in-frame only. V, J and clone size are taken as reported in that table, and D and trimming were inferred from the DNA itself. The sample carries about 160,000 clones, around 84% recorded once. This clonotype was obtained from a middle-aged man with acute or convalescent COVID-19. The sequenced sample consisted of peripheral blood. V gene TRBV19 combines with J gene TRBJ1-4; tentative D call: TRBD1 (5 bases). This CDR3 is CATRGVGEKLFF. In nucleotides, the CDR3 is TGTGCCACCCGGGGGGTGGGTGAAAAACTGTTTTTT. Filled out from reference TRBV19 and TRBJ1-4, the complete variable domain reads DGGITQSPKYLFRKEGQNVTLSCEQNLNHDAMYWYRQDPGQGLRLIYYSQIVNDFQKGDIAEGYSVSREKKESFPLTVTSAQKNPTAFYLCATRGVGEKLFFGSGTQLSVL.